This entry lists 21 T cell receptor beta chains sequenced from one sample in a study of T-cell reconstitution after alpha-beta-depleted transplantation in children. During its preparation, the TCRbeta library received unique molecular identifiers. Using its own MiXCR run on the PCR reads, TCRdb lists one record per CDR3 protein. The sample gives hundreds of thousands of distinct CDR3 sequences, roughly 13% of which show up once; 2.2% is in the top ten. The sequencing used PBMCs, mostly from graft donor cells, collected 360 days after TCRalphabeta/CD19-depleted stem cell transplant. All receptors derive from a male patient aged 10 to 17 who had a stem cell transplant for acute myeloid leukemia, so the T cells may come from the graft donor.

The chain employs TRBV28 and TRBJ1-2; 8 bases map to TRBD1. The length of the CDR3 is 14 residues. Germline CDR1 MDHEN, CDR2 SYDVKM. With 2 bases clipped from V and 8 bases from J, the junction kept 7 bases outside the gene matches. CDR3 sequence reads: CASSLMGQAEGYTF. CDR3 DNA: TGTGCCAGCAGTTTAATGGGACAGGCGGAAGGCTACACCTTC.

V usage is TRBV5-6 and J usage is TRBJ2-4, with 9 bases aligning to TRBD2. Germline CDR1 and CDR2: SGHDT and YYEEEE. V shed 1 base, J shed 3 bases, and the junction held 14 bases outside the gene matches. This CDR3 has 19 amino acids. CDR3 nucleotide sequence: TGTGCCAGCAGCTTGAAGCGGGAGGAGCGTTGGTGGGACAAAAACATTCAGTACTTC. Translated, it gives CASSLKREERWWDKNIQYF.

This clonotype was counted only a few times. The chain carries TRBV20-1 and TRBJ1-1, with 7 bases identical to TRBD1. V shed 2 bases and J 0 bases; nucleotides not matched to a gene: 6. This CDR3 comprises 15 residues. The germline gives CDR1 DFQATT, CDR2 SNEGSKA (reference sequence). Here the CDR3 DNA reads TGCAGTGCTAGAACTACGGGACAGCTGAACACTGAAGCTTTCTTT. Protein product: CSARTTGQLNTEAFF.

This clonotype was counted a few times. The rearrangement joins TRBV12-3 or TRBV12-4 to TRBJ2-3; 7 nucleotides align to TRBD2. J gave up 2 bases and V 7 bases, and 15 bases lay outside the gene matches. The CDR3 loop spans 17 amino acids. The CDR3 here is CASMDGREPPPTDTQYF. CDR3 in DNA: TGTGCCAGCATGGATGGGCGGGAGCCCCCCCCCACAGATACGCAGTATTTT.

This clonotype has a count of ten or more. The chain links TRBV7-8 to TRBJ1-2; 8 nucleotides match TRBD1. The J segment lost 8 bases and the V segment lost 8 bases, leaving 13 bases of the junction unmatched. Germline CDR1 SGHVS, CDR2 FQNEAQ. This CDR3 is 14 amino acids long. This CDR3 is CASRTGNAWEGYTF. The CDR3 DNA follows: TGTGCCAGCCGGACAGGGAACGCCTGGGAAGGCTACACCTTC.

This chain connects TRBV12-3 or TRBV12-4 to TRBJ1-4; D is unclear. The CDR3 sequence is 15 residues long. Deletions cut 6 bases from V and 4 bases from J, with 15 bases between. CDR3 sequence (DNA): TGTGCCAGCAGAAACACGGACGGGGATAATGAAAAACTGTTTTTT. Its translation: CASRNTDGDNEKLFF.

This clonotype was seen repeatedly, ten times or more. The rearrangement uses TRBV7-2 and TRBJ2-2; TRBD2 matches at 12 bases. This CDR3 has 18 amino acids. Germline V gene data show CDR1 as SGHTA and CDR2 as FQGNSA. The trim removed 4 bases at V and 7 bases at J, leaving 13 bases unmatched. CDR3 nucleotides: TGTGCCAGCAGCTCCCCTAGGACTAGCGGGACAAAGGACGGGGAGCTGTTTTTT. Its translation is CASSSPRTSGTKDGELFF.

This clonotype was counted a few times. This rearrangement joins TRBV28 to TRBJ2-7; D not certain. V lost 5 bases and J lost 4, with 15 bases in between. This CDR3 is built from 14 residues. The germline gives CDR1 MDHEN, CDR2 SYDVKM. CDR3 loop: CASSPLGRYYEQYF. The CDR3 DNA reads as TGTGCCAGCAGTCCCCTGGGTAGATATTACGAGCAGTACTTC.

This clonotype has only a few counts. The J gene is TRBJ2-3, the V gene TRBV11-2, with 9 bases matching TRBD2. The J segment lost 4 bases and the V segment lost 5 bases, leaving 7 bases of the junction unmatched. Germline CDR1 and CDR2: SGHAT and FQNNGV. The CDR3 spans 15 residues. CDR3 coding DNA: TGTGCCAGCAGCCGCGGGAGGGGCATCCCAGATACGCAGTATTTT. Translating gives CASSRGRGIPDTQYF.

This clonotype was picked up many times. The chain combines TRBV4-2 with TRBJ2-7, with unresolved D. Germline-derived CDR1 and CDR2 are LGHNA and YNFKEQ. The V end lost 0 bases, the J end lost 5 bases, and 11 bases lay between the germline ends. The CDR3 totals 14 residues. The CDR3 loop is CASSQDSRSNEQYF. Here the CDR3 DNA reads TGTGCCAGCAGCCAAGATAGCAGGTCCAACGAGCAGTACTTC.

The chain joins TRBV25-1 to TRBJ2-5; TRBD2 agrees at 10 bases. The V gene end was trimmed by 0 bases and the J gene end by 2 bases; junction bases not matched to a gene: 9. Germline assignment: CDR1 MGHDK and CDR2 SYGVNS. The CDR3 covers 18 residues. The CDR3 nucleotides read TGTGCCAGCAGTGAATATATTCTCCCTAGCGGGAGTCAAGAGACCCAGTACTTC. Translation: CASSEYILPSGSQETQYF. The variable domain in full, completed from reference TRBV25-1 and TRBJ2-5, reads EADIYQTPRYLVIGTGKKITLECSQTMGHDKMYWYQQDPGMELHLIHYSYGVNSTEKGDLSSESTVSRIRTEHFPLTLESARPSHTSQYLCASSEYILPSGSQETQYFGPGTRLLVL.

This clonotype was found many times. The chain joins TRBV20-1 to TRBJ1-1; 7 positions match TRBD1. J lost 1 base, V lost 6 bases, and 8 bases had no gene match. Germline CDR1 is DFQATT and CDR2 is SNEGSKA (reference sequence). This CDR3 is 14 amino acids long. Written as DNA, the CDR3 is TGCAGTGCCTTTGAACAGGGGCGGAACACTGAAGCTTTCTTT. Translation gives CSAFEQGRNTEAFF.

This clonotype was seen at least ten times. The chain recombines TRBV14 with TRBJ2-2; D is ambiguous. The ends were cut back, 2 bases at V and 7 bases at J, with 23 bases in the middle. Per germline, CDR1 SGHDN and CDR2 FVKESK. The CDR3 consists of 18 residues. In DNA form, the CDR3 reads TGTGCCAGCAGCCAATTTAGAAGTGGCCTTCAATTGGGCGGGGAGCTGTTTTTT. Encoded protein: CASSQFRSGLQLGGELFF.

The chain couples TRBV6-1 to TRBJ2-7; a possible D gene is TRBD2 (5 bases). The CDR3 extends over 17 amino acids. Per germline, CDR1 MNHNS and CDR2 SASEGT. Trimming took 5 bases from V and 4 from J, leaving 24 bases between them. The CDR3 is CASSPRRRYLPPYEQYF. In DNA, the CDR3 is TGTGCCAGCAGTCCTCGGAGGCGGTACCTCCCCCCGTACGAGCAGTACTTC.

This clonotype was observed a handful of times. V gene TRBV6-2 or TRBV6-3 combines with J gene TRBJ2-4, with 8 bases aligning to TRBD2. CDR1 is MNHEY and CDR2 is SVGEGT in the germline V gene. The CDR3 consists of 14 residues. V lost 1 base, J lost 8 bases, and 4 bases stayed unmatched. The CDR3 sequence: CASSYWPGGYIQYF. In DNA, the CDR3 is TGTGCCAGCAGTTACTGGCCGGGAGGGTACATTCAGTACTTC.

V usage is TRBV4-3 and J usage is TRBJ2-3; TRBD1 matches at 8 bases. The junction had 9 bases not matched to a gene; V was cut back by 1 base and J by 6 bases. Germline CDR1 and CDR2: LGHNA and YSLEER. CDR3 size: 16 residues. CDR3 amino acids: CASSQAPPGGPDTQYF. The CDR3 DNA sequence: TGCGCCAGCAGCCAAGCTCCCCCAGGGGGCCCCGATACGCAGTATTTT.

There are many counts of this clonotype. The rearrangement links TRBV28 to TRBJ2-7; weak D call: TRBD2 (5 bases). The CDR3 totals 17 residues. Trimming took 3 bases from V and 3 from J, leaving 21 bases between them. The germline V gene has CDR1 MDHEN and CDR2 SYDVKM. The CDR3 region is CASSFVTLGLDYYEQYF. For the CDR3, the DNA is TGTGCCAGCAGTTTCGTTACCTTAGGGCTCGACTACTACGAGCAGTACTTC.

The chain recombines TRBV19 with TRBJ2-1; D unresolved. V was shortened by 3 bases and J by 1 base, with 7 bases between the two germline ends. This CDR3 has 14 amino acids. The germline V gene has CDR1 LNHDA and CDR2 SQIVND (reference sequence). The CDR3 sequence is CASSIFPSYNEQFF. As DNA, the CDR3 is TGTGCCAGTAGTATTTTTCCGTCCTACAATGAGCAGTTCTTC.

This clonotype occurred a few times. The chain couples TRBV29-1 to TRBJ2-3, with D perhaps TRBD1 or TRBD2 (5 bases each). Germline assignment: CDR1 SQVTM and CDR2 ANQGSEA. CDR3 size: 15 residues. Trimming took off 3 bases at V and 0 bases at J, with 13 bases between the two ends. The DNA of the CDR3 is TGCAGCGTTGATTTCTGGGACCCTAGCACAGATACGCAGTATTTT. Its translation: CSVDFWDPSTDTQYF.

The V call is TRBV14, the J call TRBJ2-1; 14 bases are a match to TRBD2. The germline CDR1 and CDR2 sequences are SGHDN and FVKESK. Trimming took 5 bases from V and 8 from J; bases not matched to a gene: 5. This CDR3 is built from 15 residues. The CDR3 spells CASSSGTSGRDEQFF. CDR3 sequence (DNA): TGTGCCAGCAGCTCCGGGACTAGCGGGAGAGATGAGCAGTTCTTC.

The chain employs TRBV11-2 and TRBJ2-3; D remains unclear. V dropped 3 bases and J dropped 9 bases, with 10 bases sitting between them. There are 12 residues in the CDR3. Germline values: CDR1 SGHAT, CDR2 FQNNGV. The CDR3 here is CASSLVLVTQYF. CDR3 coding DNA: TGTGCCAGCAGCTTGGTTTTAGTGACGCAGTATTTT.